This TCR beta chain was found in a study of OX40 agonist ivuxolimab in advanced cancers. Method: immunoSEQ multiplex PCR; TCRdb's copy keeps in-frame clones and lacks some. The sample lists tens of thousands of clones, around 90% seen once, with 14% to 15% in the top ten. This clone was seen more than once but under ten times. The germline gives CDR1 MDHEN, CDR2 SYDVKM. This CDR3 region has 17 residues. V dropped 2 bases and J dropped 2; count of bases not matched to a gene: 6. This specimen consisted of CD4+ or CD8+ T cells sorted from blood, obtained in a trial of the OX40 agonist ivuxolimab. The receptor was isolated from an adult with an advanced solid tumor such as melanoma, head and neck, liver or kidney cancer. The chain is built from TRBV28 and TRBJ2-3; 11 bases map to TRBD2. Here the CDR3 DNA reads TGTGCCAGCAGTTTAAACCGACTAGCGGGGTTCACAGATACGCAGTATTTT. Translation: CASSLNRLAGFTDTQYF.